These 18 T cell receptor beta chains were all obtained from the same sample, sequenced in a study of early T cells in non-severe SARS-CoV-2 infection. Each CDR3 protein gets one entry after TCRdb re-called the 5' RACE reads with MiXCR. This table holds roughly 41,000 distinct CDR3 sequences, roughly 6% found once. The sample taken for sequencing was whole blood. The receptors come from an adult who was a healthcare worker with PCR-confirmed SARS-CoV-2 infection or an uninfected control (not recorded which).

Ten or more counts support this clonotype. The chain combines TRBV11-3 with TRBJ2-3; 12 bases line up with TRBD1. V shed 5 bases and J 8 bases; nucleotides not matched to a gene: 17. Germline values: CDR1 SGHNT, CDR2 YENEEA. The CDR3 extends over 18 amino acids. The CDR3: CASSDRASGTGGWGTQYF. CDR3 nucleotides: TGTGCCAGCAGCGACCGCGCGTCCGGGACAGGGGGCTGGGGTACGCAGTATTTT.

V usage is TRBV6-6 and J usage is TRBJ2-1; possibly TRBD2 for D (6 bases). This CDR3 spans 17 amino acids. In germline, CDR1 is MNHNY, CDR2 SVGAGI (reference sequence). V dropped 6 bases and J dropped 4 bases, with 22 bases sitting between them. This CDR3 is CASSTEGAAHFYNEQFF. CDR3 coding DNA: TGTGCCAGCAGCACGGAGGGTGCGGCCCACTTTTACAATGAGCAGTTCTTC.

This clonotype has a handful of counts. The chain links TRBV12-3 or TRBV12-4 to TRBJ2-1; 8 bases align to TRBD2. Losses at the gene ends were 4 bases for V and 8 bases for J; bases not matched to a gene: 10. The CDR3 is 15 residues long. CDR3 bases: TGTGCCAGCAGTTCTTCAGCGGGAGCGAGGGATGAGCAGTTCTTC. It codes for CASSSSAGARDEQFF.

The sample holds a few counts of this clonotype. J is TRBJ2-3 and V is TRBV5-1; D not resolved. There are 14 residues in the CDR3. V shed 4 bases and J shed 2 bases, with 11 bases lying between them. The V gene's germline CDR1 is SGHRS and CDR2 YFSETQ. DNA of the CDR3: TGCGCCAGCAGCCCCGGAAGGACCACAGATACGCAGTATTTT. Its protein product is CASSPGRTTDTQYF.

This clonotype occurred a few times. The J gene is TRBJ2-1, the V gene TRBV15, with 11 positions matching TRBD2. This CDR3 has 15 residues. Germline CDR1 LNHNV, CDR2 YYDKDF (reference sequence). Trimming at V came to 4 bases and at J to 4 bases, leaving 3 bases not matched to a gene. The CDR3 DNA reads TGTGCCACCAGCACTAGCGGGAGGCAATACAATGAGCAGTTCTTC. Amino acid sequence: CATSTSGRQYNEQFF. Based on the CDR3 plus reference TRBV15 and TRBJ2-1, the full variable domain is DAMVIQNPRYQVTQFGKPVTLSCSQTLNHNVMYWYQQKSSQAPKLLFHYYDKDFNNEADTPDNFQSRRPNTSFCFLDIRSPGLGDTAMYLCATSTSGRQYNEQFFGPGTRLTVL.

This clonotype was counted at least ten times. The chain carries TRBV5-6 and TRBJ2-3; no clear D. The CDR3 length is 15 residues. Germline V lookup: CDR1 SGHDT, CDR2 YYEEEE. V gave up 1 base and J gave up 6 bases, with 15 bases separating them. As DNA, the CDR3 is TGTGCCAGCAGCTTGATGGTGAGAGGTGATGATACGCAGTATTTT. Amino acids: CASSLMVRGDDTQYF.

The V gene is TRBV18, the J gene TRBJ2-1, with D uncertain. The V gene lost 0 bases and the J gene lost 2 bases, with 8 bases spanning the gap. This CDR3 has 15 residues. CDR1 and CDR2 (germline): KGHSH, LQKENI. The CDR3: CASSPPGSTYNEQFF. CDR3 nucleotide sequence: TGTGCCAGCTCACCACCGGGGTCCACCTACAATGAGCAGTTCTTC.

As regards this clonotype: A much larger clone sits a single nucleotide away, making a read error possible. The chain uses TRBV6-1 and TRBJ2-5, with no clear D. Per the germline V gene, CDR1 is MNHNS and CDR2 is SASEGT. The CDR3 sequence is 13 residues long. In DNA, the CDR3 is TGTGGCAGCAGTGAACGTCCGACAGAGACCCAGTACTTC. Translated: CGSSERPTETQYF.

The sample holds many counts of this clonotype. CDR3 nucleotides: TGTGCCAGCAGCCACGACCACAATCAGCCCCAGCATTTT. It specifies CASSHDHNQPQHF. V gene TRBV14 combines with J gene TRBJ1-5, with D unresolved. This CDR3 has 13 residues. The germline gives CDR1 SGHDN, CDR2 FVKESK. With 3 bases removed from V and 3 bases from J, the gap between germline ends came to 6 bases.

This clonotype was counted many times. CDR3 in DNA: TGTGCCAGCTCACCTGGACCACAGGGGCACTACGAGCAGTACTTC. It yields the protein CASSPGPQGHYEQYF. The V call is TRBV18, the J call TRBJ2-7; TRBD1 matches 7 bases. Germline V gene data show CDR1 as KGHSH and CDR2 as LQKENI. CDR3 length: 15 amino acids. V lost 3 bases and J lost 3; bases outside the gene matches: 8.

This clonotype was seen many times. In nucleotides, the CDR3 is TGCAGTGCTCAGGGCAGGGGTGCCCTAGGGGAAAACACCATATATTTT. Encoded protein: CSAQGRGALGENTIYF. V gene TRBV20-1 combines with J gene TRBJ1-3, with a tentative D call TRBD1 (6 bases). The germline V gene encodes CDR1 DFQATT and CDR2 SNEGSKA (reference sequence). Deletions cut 5 bases from V and 6 bases from J, with 23 bases between. This CDR3 spans 16 amino acids.

In this sample, this clonotype turned up a few times. CDR3 region: CASSLAIGGVLNGYTF. CDR3 nucleotide sequence: TGTGCCAGCAGCTTAGCTATCGGGGGCGTCCTGAATGGCTACACCTTC. The chain carries TRBV7-2 and TRBJ1-2; maybe TRBD1 (6 bases). The V end was cut by 0 bases, the J end by 6 bases, with 17 bases between. Per germline, CDR1 SGHTA and CDR2 FQGNSA. This CDR3 has 16 residues.

This clonotype occurred many times. The rearrangement joins TRBV28 to TRBJ2-1; 10 nucleotides match TRBD2. V trimming: 5 bases; J trimming: 5 bases; junction bases outside the gene matches: 18. Germline loops: CDR1 MDHEN, CDR2 SYDVKM. The CDR3 contains 19 residues. In DNA form, the CDR3 reads TGTGCCAGCAGTACTCTCGGACTAGCGGCAAGCAGCCACCACAATGAGCAGTTCTTC. As protein: CASSTLGLAASSHHNEQFF.

Sample share makes this clonotype medium-sized (0.01 to 0.1%). The V call is TRBV29-1, the J call TRBJ2-2, with 8 positions matching TRBD1. Germline CDR1 SQVTM, CDR2 ANQGSEA. The CDR3 length is 13 residues. V lost 5 bases, J lost 9 bases, and 8 bases stayed unmatched. The CDR3 here is CSVSGQGGRELFF. As DNA, the CDR3 is TGCAGCGTTAGCGGACAGGGAGGCCGGGAGCTGTTTTTT.

This clonotype was seen repeatedly, ten times or more. J is TRBJ1-2 and V is TRBV7-2, with D maybe TRBD1 (5 bases). The germline CDR1 and CDR2 sequences are SGHTA and FQGNSA. CDR3 length: 15 residues. V was trimmed by 1 base and J by 2 bases, leaving 11 bases between them. The CDR3 nucleotides read TGTGCCAGCAGCTTAGTTGGCAGGGACAACTATGGCTACACCTTC. Its protein product is CASSLVGRDNYGYTF.

A few counts support this clonotype. J is TRBJ1-2 and V is TRBV6-2 or TRBV6-3, with a tentative D call TRBD1 (5 bases). CDR1 is MNHEY and CDR2 is SVGEGT in the germline V gene. This CDR3 contains 15 residues. With 6 bases removed from V and 4 bases from J, the gap between germline ends came to 18 bases. As DNA, the CDR3 is TGTGCCAGCAGATACGCCGGGGCCGGGGGCTATGGCTACACCTTC. This gives the protein CASRYAGAGGYGYTF.

Turning to this clonotype: This may be a read error: a much more frequent sequence differs by one nucleotide. The chain employs TRBV10-3 and TRBJ2-1, with 7 nucleotides matching TRBD2. Per germline, CDR1 ENHRY and CDR2 SYGVKD. The CDR3 has 13 amino acids. The CDR3 sequence is CVIKPLAEAEQFF. The CDR3 DNA sequence: TGTGTCATCAAACCCCTAGCGGAGGCAGAGCAGTTCTTC.

J is TRBJ2-3 and V is TRBV6-2 or TRBV6-3; D is possibly TRBD1 (6 bases). Trimming removed 0 bases at V and 2 bases at J, with 15 bases between. This CDR3 is 17 amino acids long. Germline V gene lookup returns CDR1 MNHEY and CDR2 SVGEGT. For the CDR3, the DNA is TGTGCCAGCAGTTACTCCTCGGGCAGGGGTAACACAGATACGCAGTATTTT. Translating it yields CASSYSSGRGNTDTQYF.